This TCR beta chain was retrieved from a study of shared clonotypes between healthy human individuals. V was pared by 5 bases and J by 1 base, with 2 bases of the junction left unmatched. There are 14 residues in the CDR3. The V gene's germline CDR1 is LNHDA and CDR2 SQIVND (reference sequence). The method was immunoSEQ multiplex PCR; TCRdb's version includes in-frame clones alone and lacks a portion of them. The table has a few hundred thousand clones, 97% seen once; the top ten hold less than 0.065%. The chain recombines TRBV19 with TRBJ2-3; TRBD2 matches 8 bases. The clonotype comes from a woman under 40 in good health. The sample was naive CD4+ T cells sorted from blood. Noted subset: CD45RA+ positively selected. CDR3 nucleotide sequence: TGTGCCAGTAGTTTAGCGGGACGCACAGATACGCAGTATTTT. As protein: CASSLAGRTDTQYF.